The 11 T cell receptor beta chains in this list originate from one sample, sequenced in a study of blood T cell repertoires in COVID-19. Sequencing was performed with immunoSEQ multiplex PCR; in TCRdb, only in-frame clones are kept and a portion is missing. The sample lists 200,000 to 300,000 clones, 84% occurring once. Sequenced sample: peripheral blood. These receptors were collected from a man aged 45-65 years with acute or convalescent COVID-19.

This clone was recorded a few times. The J gene is TRBJ2-3, the V gene TRBV7-9; the match to TRBD1 covers 7 bases. Germline lookup yields CDR1 SEHNR and CDR2 FQNEAQ (reference sequence). Losses at the gene ends were 3 bases for V and 1 base for J; bases not matched to a gene: 4. This CDR3 comprises 15 residues. CDR3 coding DNA: TGTGCCAGCAGCTTGAGGGGGCTCGGCACAGATACGCAGTATTTT. This codes for CASSLRGLGTDTQYF.

The chain is built from TRBV7-3 and TRBJ1-1, with a tentative D call TRBD1 (5 bases). Trimming stripped 5 bases from V and 1 base from J, with 8 bases between. The germline V gene has CDR1 SGHTA and CDR2 FQGTGA. The CDR3 contains 13 residues. DNA for the CDR3: TGTGCCAGCAGCCCAGGGCCGAACACTGAAGCTTTCTTT. Its translation is CASSPGPNTEAFF.

This chain uses TRBV27 with TRBJ2-7, with D unresolved. This CDR3 is 15 amino acids long. The ends were cut back, 2 bases at V and 2 bases at J, with 13 bases in the middle. Germline V gene data show CDR1 as MNHEY and CDR2 as SMNVEV (reference sequence). CDR3 DNA: TGTGCCAGCAGTTTACGGCTGCTAACTACCTACGAGCAGTACTTC. It encodes CASSLRLLTTYEQYF.

V and J are TRBV6-5 and TRBJ1-2, with 10 positions matching TRBD1. This CDR3 region has 13 residues. Germline CDR1 reads MNHEY; CDR2 reads SVGAGI. V lost 8 bases to trimming and J lost 4 bases; unmatched junction nucleotides: 4. The CDR3: CASGTGDFYGYTF. Written as DNA, the CDR3 is TGTGCCAGCGGGACAGGGGATTTCTATGGCTACACCTTC.

This sequence joins TRBV19 and TRBJ2-3, with D perhaps matching TRBD2 (6 bases). Trimming cost V 4 bases and J 5 bases, with 10 bases left between them. CDR1 and CDR2 (germline): LNHDA, SQIVND (reference sequence). The CDR3 is made up of 13 amino acids. Here the CDR3 reads CASSTRRGDTQYF. For the CDR3, the DNA is TGTGCCAGTAGTACTAGGCGGGGAGATACGCAGTATTTT.

The genes are TRBV19 and TRBJ2-1; a weak D match, TRBD1 (6 bases). The CDR3 is 13 amino acids. Between the trimmed V and J ends, which lost 7 bases and 0 bases, there was a span of 7 bases. Germline V gives CDR1 LNHDA, CDR2 SQIVND (reference sequence). The CDR3 reads CASKGVSYNEQFF. In nucleotides, the CDR3 is TGTGCCAGTAAGGGGGTCTCCTACAATGAGCAGTTCTTC.

The chain links TRBV11-2 to TRBJ1-1; no clear D. V lost 5 bases and J 1 base, leaving 11 bases between the germline ends. CDR1 SGHAT and CDR2 FQNNGV come from the germline V gene. CDR3 length equals 14 residues. The CDR3 coding sequence is TGTGCCAGCAGCACCCAACCGGGGAACACTGAAGCTTTCTTT. Translated: CASSTQPGNTEAFF.

The V call is TRBV2, the J call TRBJ2-7, with D unclear. The germline V gene has CDR1 SNHLY and CDR2 FYNNEI. The V and J ends lost 5 bases and 3 bases respectively, with 5 bases between them. The CDR3 length is 11 residues. The CDR3 DNA follows: TGTGCCAGCAGTCCGTTCTACGAGCAGTACTTC. Protein sequence: CASSPFYEQYF.

In its sample, this clone was seen once. The genes are TRBV2 and TRBJ2-3, with a weak D call TRBD2 (5 bases). The CDR3 covers 14 residues. The germline gives CDR1 SNHLY, CDR2 FYNNEI. V was cut by 5 bases and J by 7 bases, with 16 bases left in between. The CDR3 spells CASSPWAGVYTQYF. CDR3 DNA sequence: TGTGCCAGCAGTCCTTGGGCGGGTGTATATACGCAGTATTTT.

This clone was recorded a few times. The chain employs TRBV7-9 and TRBJ1-2, with 10 bases aligning to TRBD1. CDR1 is SEHNR and CDR2 is FQNEAQ in the germline V gene (reference sequence). V dropped 1 base and J dropped 8; count of bases not matched to a gene: 4. The CDR3 spans 14 residues. CDR3 residues: CASSLGTGGVGYTF. DNA for the CDR3: TGTGCCAGCAGCTTAGGGACAGGGGGAGTCGGCTACACCTTC.

A single count supports this clone. V is TRBV30 and J is TRBJ2-1, with 13 bases fitting TRBD2. The CDR3 runs to 16 residues. The V gene end was trimmed by 5 bases and the J gene end by 0 bases; junction bases not matched to a gene: 4. Germline CDR1 is GTSNPN and CDR2 is SVGIG (reference sequence). This CDR3 is CAWGGLAGSSYNEQFF. For the CDR3, the DNA is TGTGCCTGGGGGGGACTAGCGGGATCCTCCTACAATGAGCAGTTCTTC. Variable domain in full (rest from reference TRBV30 and TRBJ2-1): SQTIHQWPATLVQPVGSPLSLECTVEGTSNPNLYWYRQAAGRGLQLLFYSVGIGQISSEVPQNLSASRPQDRQFILSSKKLLLSDSGFYLCAWGGLAGSSYNEQFFGPGTRLTVL.